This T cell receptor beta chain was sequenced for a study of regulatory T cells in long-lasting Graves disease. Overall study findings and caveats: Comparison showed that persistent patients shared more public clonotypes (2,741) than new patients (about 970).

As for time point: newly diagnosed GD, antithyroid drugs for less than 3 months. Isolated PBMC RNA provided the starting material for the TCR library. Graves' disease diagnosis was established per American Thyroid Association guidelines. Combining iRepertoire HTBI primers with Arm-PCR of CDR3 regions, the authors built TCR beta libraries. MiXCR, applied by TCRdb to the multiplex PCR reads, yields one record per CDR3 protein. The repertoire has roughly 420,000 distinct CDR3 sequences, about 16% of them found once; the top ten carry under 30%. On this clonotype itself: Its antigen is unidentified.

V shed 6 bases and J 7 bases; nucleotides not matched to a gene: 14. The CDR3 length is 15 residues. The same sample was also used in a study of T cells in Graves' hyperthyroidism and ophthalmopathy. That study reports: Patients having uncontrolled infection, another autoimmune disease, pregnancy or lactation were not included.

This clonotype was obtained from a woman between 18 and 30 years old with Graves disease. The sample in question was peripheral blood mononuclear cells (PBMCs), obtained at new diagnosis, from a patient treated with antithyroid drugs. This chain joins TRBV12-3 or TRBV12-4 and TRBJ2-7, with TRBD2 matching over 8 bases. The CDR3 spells CASSQVAGGADEQYF. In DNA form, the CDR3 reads TGTGCCAGCAGCCAAGTCGCGGGGGGCGCGGATGAGCAGTACTTC.